These T cell receptor beta chains were read from a single sample in a study of Ad26.COV2.S vaccination and SARS-CoV-2 variants. Using immunoSEQ multiplex PCR, the repertoire was profiled, and TCRdb retains in-frame clones only, with some absent. The sample shows about 400,000 clones, around 85% of them seen only once. The sequenced sample was peripheral blood, obtained in a trial of Ad26.COV2.S vaccine versus placebo. These receptors came from a person between 18 and 65 years old who received the Ad26.COV2.S COVID-19 vaccine or a placebo. CDR3s include the opening cysteine and the closing phenylalanine or tryptophan. D genes are given only for firm matches. Some rows have no size entry. The others give once, few or many, or a class for an expanded clone.

>TRBJ2-3|TRBV5-8|.|once
CASIRRDTFSTDTQYF
TGTGCCAGCATCCGAAGGGACACTTTTTCCACAGATACGCAGTATTTT
>TRBJ2-1|TRBV7-6|.|.
CASSLVREDYTQISYNEQFF
TGTGCCAGCAGCTTAGTAAGAGAGGACTATACCCAAATCTCCTACAATGAGCAGTTCTTC
>TRBJ2-2|TRBV10-1|.|.
CASSESTEDSRGITGELFF
TGCGCCAGCAGTGAGTCGACGGAGGATTCGCGGGGCATCACCGGGGAGCTGTTTTTT
>TRBJ1-3|TRBV3-1/TRBV3-2|.|.
CASSQVRGSGNTIYF
TGTGCCAGCAGCCAAGTCAGGGGCTCTGGAAACACCATATATTTT
>TRBJ1-6|TRBV5-6|TRBD1|.
CASSDTRMTGSSYNSPLHF
TGTGCCAGCAGCGATACTCGTATGACAGGGAGCTCCTATAATTCACCCCTCCACTTT
>TRBJ1-2|TRBV6-6|.|few
CASSYSPGGYGYTF
TGTGCCAGCAGTTACTCACCAGGCGGGTATGGCTACACCTTC
>TRBJ2-4|TRBV5-5|TRBD1|.
CASSYLPGQGIDIQYF
TGTGCCAGCAGCTACCTACCGGGACAGGGTATAGACATTCAGTACTTC
>TRBJ1-2|TRBV6-6|.|.
CASNGQGKINYGYTF
TGTGCCAGCAACGGGCAGGGGAAAATTAACTATGGCTACACCTTC
>TRBJ1-4|TRBV4-3|TRBD1|.
CASSQGQHATNEKLFF
TGCGCCAGCAGCCAGGGACAGCATGCAACTAATGAAAAACTGTTTTTT
>TRBJ1-6|TRBV27|.|.
CASSLARDPYNSPLHF
TGTGCCAGCAGTTTGGCCCGGGATCCCTATAATTCACCCCTCCACTTT
>TRBJ1-3|TRBV12-3/TRBV12-4|.|.
CASSLGDTIYF
TGTGCCAGCAGTTTGGGGGACACCATATATTTT
>TRBJ1-3|TRBV7-7|.|few
CASSLPPLGRREDTIYF
TGTGCTAGCAGCTTACCACCATTGGGACGTAGGGAAGACACCATATATTTT
>TRBJ1-6|TRBV11-2|.|.
CASRPLSSYNSPLHF
TGTGCCAGCAGACCGTTAAGCTCCTATAATTCACCCCTCCACTTT
>TRBJ2-5|TRBV7-2|TRBD1|.
CASSLGRDRPQETQYF
TGTGCCAGCAGCTTGGGCCGGGACAGGCCCCAAGAGACCCAGTACTTC
>TRBJ1-2|TRBV7-9|.|few
CASSLTEGGGDGYTF
TGTGCCAGCAGCTTAACCGAGGGGGGAGGAGATGGCTACACCTTC
>TRBJ1-1|TRBV19|TRBD1|.
CASSGTGGYTEAFF
TGTGCCAGTAGTGGGACAGGGGGTTATACTGAAGCTTTCTTT
>TRBJ1-2|TRBV19|TRBD1|.
CASTKGGQGPNYGYTF
TGTGCCAGTACCAAAGGGGGACAGGGACCTAACTATGGCTACACCTTC
>TRBJ1-2|TRBV5-6|.|.
CASSLGGNYGYTF
TGTGCCAGCAGCTTAGGGGGAAACTATGGCTACACCTTC
>TRBJ1-6|TRBV19|.|.
CASNPGGLNSPLHF
TGTGCCAGTAATCCGGGGGGATTAAATTCACCCCTCCACTTT
>TRBJ1-5|TRBV3-1/TRBV3-2|.|.
CASSQEGGRQPQHF
TGTGCCAGCAGCCAAGAAGGGGGGCGACAGCCCCAGCATTTT
>TRBJ2-6|TRBV7-9|.|.
CASSNRQSSGANVLTF
TGTGCCAGCAGCAACCGACAGTCCTCTGGGGCCAACGTCCTGACTTTC
>TRBJ2-3|TRBV19|.|few
CASSISSSTDTQYF
TGTGCCAGTAGTATATCGAGTAGCACAGATACGCAGTATTTT
>TRBJ1-2|TRBV7-2|.|.
CASSPRGGEGYGYTF
TGTGCCAGCAGCCCCAGGGGAGGGGAGGGGTATGGCTACACCTTC
>TRBJ1-1|TRBV7-9|.|.
CASSLQTTDTEAFF
TGTGCCAGCAGCTTACAAACAACTGACACTGAAGCTTTCTTT
>TRBJ2-5|TRBV7-9|.|.
CASELGSWGGVGETQYF
TGTGCCAGCGAGCTTGGGTCCTGGGGGGGCGTAGGAGAGACCCAGTACTTC
>TRBJ2-7|TRBV6-5|TRBD1|.
CASSLRTGSYEQYF
TGTGCCAGCAGTTTAAGGACAGGCTCCTACGAGCAGTACTTC
>TRBJ1-1|TRBV5-4|.|.
CASRPQGFMNTEAFF
TGTGCCAGCAGGCCTCAGGGGTTCATGAACACTGAAGCTTTCTTT
>TRBJ2-2|TRBV7-7|TRBD1|.
CASSEGQGYTGELFF
TGTGCCAGCAGCGAGGGACAGGGCTACACCGGGGAGCTGTTTTTT
>TRBJ1-1|TRBV19|TRBD1|.
CATKDRVAFF
TGTGCCACCAAGGACAGGGTAGCTTTCTTT
>TRBJ2-7|TRBV15|TRBD1|.
CATSKNRDRGDEQYF
TGTGCCACCAGCAAGAACCGGGACAGGGGAGACGAGCAGTACTTC
>TRBJ2-7|TRBV15|.|.
CATSRDPGDEQYF
TGTGCCACCAGCAGAGATCCTGGGGACGAGCAGTACTTC
>TRBJ2-7|TRBV9|TRBD1|.
CASSVKGTEYEQYF
TGTGCCAGCAGCGTAAAGGGGACAGAGTACGAGCAGTACTTC
>TRBJ1-1|TRBV19|TRBD1|.
CASSPRDRGMNTEAFF
TGTGCCAGTAGTCCCCGGGACAGGGGGATGAACACTGAAGCTTTCTTT
>TRBJ1-1|TRBV6-2/TRBV6-3|.|.
CASSTYRVGTEAFF
TGTGCCAGCAGTACATACAGGGTAGGGACTGAAGCTTTCTTT
>TRBJ2-7|TRBV12-3/TRBV12-4|.|once
CASSLALKYEQYF
TGTGCCAGCAGTTTAGCGCTGAAGTACGAGCAGTACTTC
>TRBJ1-6|TRBV5-5|.|.
CASSLGTASPLHF
TGTGCCAGCAGCTTGGGGACAGCCTCACCCCTCCACTTT
>TRBJ1-2|TRBV4-3|TRBD1|.
CASSQEYNRGNYGYTF
TGCGCCAGCAGCCAAGAATACAACAGGGGAAACTATGGCTACACCTTC
>TRBJ1-2|TRBV4-1|TRBD1|.
CASSQLIRRQGDRGYGYTF
TGCGCCAGCAGCCAGCTAATAAGGAGACAGGGGGATCGTGGCTATGGCTACACCTTC
>TRBJ1-2|TRBV27|.|.
CASSLVDGYTF
TGTGCCAGCAGTTTAGTGGATGGCTACACCTTC
>TRBJ1-5|TRBV5-6|.|.
CASSFWGAGQPQHF
TGTGCCAGCAGCTTTTGGGGGGCAGGGCAGCCCCAGCATTTT
>TRBJ2-7|TRBV5-1|TRBD2|.
CASSSLAGATYEQYF
TGCGCCAGCAGCTCACTAGCGGGGGCTACCTACGAGCAGTACTTC
>TRBJ1-2|TRBV19|TRBD1|.
CASTGQGFGYTF
TGTGCCAGTACGGGACAGGGGTTTGGCTACACCTTC
>TRBJ1-2|TRBV2|.|.
CAIKVTLGDHYGYTF
TGTGCCATTAAAGTGACACTGGGGGATCACTATGGCTACACCTTC
>TRBJ1-1|TRBV15|TRBD1|.
CATSPRTGELTEAFF
TGTGCCACCAGCCCAAGGACAGGGGAGTTAACTGAAGCTTTCTTT
>TRBJ1-5|TRBV7-8|.|.
CASSLSNQPQHF
TGTGCCAGCAGCTTAAGCAATCAGCCCCAGCATTTT
>TRBJ2-3|TRBV5-4|.|once
CASSSLGEVGDTQYF
TGTGCCAGCAGCTCCTTAGGGGAGGTGGGAGATACGCAGTATTTT
>TRBJ1-3|TRBV11-2|.|.
CASSLARGGSGNTIYF
TGTGCCAGCAGCTTAGCACGGGGAGGCTCCGGAAACACCATATATTTT
>TRBJ1-5|TRBV2|.|.
CASSENSGGGTNQPQHF
TGTGCCAGCAGTGAGAATAGTGGCGGCGGTACCAATCAGCCCCAGCATTTT
>TRBJ1-5|TRBV6-1|.|.
CASSENTEVGQPQHF
TGTGCCAGCAGTGAAAATACGGAGGTAGGGCAGCCCCAGCATTTT
>TRBJ1-5|TRBV19|.|.
CASSSPGSQPQHF
TGTGCCAGCTCCTCCCCAGGGAGCCAGCCCCAGCATTTT
>TRBJ1-5|TRBV7-8|.|.
CASSRDRTHRNQPQHF
TGTGCCAGCAGCAGGGACCGGACACATCGCAATCAGCCCCAGCATTTT
>TRBJ2-5|TRBV5-1|.|.
CASSLGSLRQETQYF
TGCGCCAGCAGCTTGGGCTCCCTTCGTCAAGAGACCCAGTACTTC
>TRBJ2-6|TRBV14|.|.
CASSQDRHSGANVLTF
TGTGCCAGCAGCCAAGATCGACACTCTGGGGCCAACGTCCTGACTTTC
>TRBJ2-1|TRBV5-5|.|few
CASSLVGWGFNEQFF
TGTGCCAGCAGCTTGGTAGGCTGGGGTTTCAATGAGCAGTTCTTC
>TRBJ1-1|TRBV27|.|.
CASLGENEAFF
TGTGCCAGTCTCGGGGAGAATGAAGCTTTCTTT
>TRBJ1-2|TRBV7-9|.|few
CASSLEGEGYTF
TGTGCCAGCAGCTTAGAAGGGGAAGGCTACACCTTC
>TRBJ1-3|TRBV7-8|.|.
CASSQGRGFGNTIYF
TGTGCCAGCAGCCAAGGGCGAGGGTTTGGAAACACCATATATTTT
>TRBJ1-5|TRBV19|.|.
CASRDFGPPRDQPQHF
TGTGCCAGTAGAGATTTTGGACCCCCACGGGATCAGCCCCAGCATTTT
>TRBJ1-4|TRBV19|TRBD1|.
CASSLGTDLNEKLFF
TGTGCCAGTAGTCTCGGGACAGATCTAAATGAAAAACTGTTTTTT